Only a few counts were recorded for the clone carrying this T cell receptor beta chain. Its target is not known. These data belong to a study of cytomegalovirus exposure and HLA in healthy donors. Study-wide results and caveats: Later work found most CMV-associated TCR beta chains apparently HLA-restricted. Several top significant clusters appeared, in a later analysis, to be linked to common viral pathogens. In a later analysis, at a false discovery rate of 0.05, under 20,000 TCR beta sequences were associated with HLA alleles.

The PCR was carried out with 60 Vbeta primers and 13 Jbeta primers. Libraries were prepared by immunoSEQ multiplex PCR; TCRdb keeps only in-frame clonotypes and omits some of them. The profile covers 150,000 to 200,000 clones, with approximately 82% appearing a single time and around 8.3% taken by the ten largest. This CDR3 region has 13 residues. The V gene's germline CDR1 is SGHVS and CDR2 FNYEAQ. V gave up 1 base and J gave up 0 bases, with 4 bases separating them. The genes are TRBV7-6 and TRBJ2-7; D ambiguous. Material: PBMCs. The sequence was obtained from a woman aged 35 to 49 in good health and CMV-seropositive. The CDR3 nucleotides are TGTGCCAGCAGCTTAGGAGACTCCTACGAGCAGTACTTC. Translated: CASSLGDSYEQYF.